One and the same sample provided the 18 T cell receptor beta chains below, sequenced in a study of regulatory T cells in long-lasting Graves disease. As to time point: newly diagnosed GD, antithyroid drugs for less than 3 months. Scientists built the TCR library using RNA that was extracted from PBMCs. Building the TCR beta libraries relied on iRepertoire HTBI primers, and CDR3 regions underwent Arm-PCR. TCRdb analysed the multiplex PCR reads with MiXCR anew, one entry per CDR3 protein. The sample gives 350,000 to 500,000 distinct CDR3 sequences, 16% of which show up once; roughly a tenth is in the top ten. These data are also associated with another study on T cells in Graves' hyperthyroidism and ophthalmopathy.

Sequenced here: peripheral blood mononuclear cells (PBMCs), sampled at new diagnosis, from a patient treated with antithyroid drugs. These receptor sequences come from a woman aged 25 to 45 with Graves disease.

There are many counts of this clonotype. The CDR3 DNA follows: TGTGCCAGCAGCCCTCCCGGACAGGAGCAAGAGACCCAGTACTTC. Residues: CASSPPGQEQETQYF. The J gene is TRBJ2-5, the V gene TRBV13; TRBD1 matches at 7 bases. V lost 5 bases, J lost 2 bases, and 8 bases stayed unmatched. This CDR3 is built from 15 residues. Germline V gene sequence: CDR1 PRHDT, CDR2 FYEKMQ (reference sequence).

This clonotype has ten or more counts. V and J are TRBV9 and TRBJ1-2, with a weak D call TRBD1 (6 bases). V was clipped by 4 bases and J by 4 bases, with 17 bases between them. Germline V lookup: CDR1 SGDLS, CDR2 YYNGEE. The CDR3 is 15 residues long. CDR3 in amino acids: CASSYSSQGAYGYTF. DNA for the CDR3: TGTGCCAGCAGCTACTCCTCACAGGGTGCCTATGGCTACACCTTC.

The chain links TRBV5-1 to TRBJ1-6; perhaps TRBD1 as D (5 bases). Between the trimmed V and J ends, which lost 3 bases and 7 bases, there was a span of 8 bases. The CDR3 extends over 13 amino acids. Germline loops: CDR1 SGHRS, CDR2 YFSETQ. The CDR3: CASSSRGNSPLHF. The CDR3 region has the DNA TGCGCCAGCAGCTCCCGGGGCAATTCACCCCTCCACTTT.

This clonotype occurred many times. V usage is TRBV7-2 and J usage is TRBJ2-7; D may correspond to TRBD1 or TRBD2 (5 bases each). V dropped 5 bases and J dropped 5 bases, with 10 bases sitting between them. CDR1 and CDR2 (germline): SGHTA, FQGNSA. The CDR3 runs 12 residues. CDR3 nucleotides: TGTGCCAGCAGCCTGGGGGTCAACGAGCAGTACTTC. Protein: CASSLGVNEQYF.

The gene calls are TRBV10-2 and TRBJ2-7; 7 bases match TRBD1. Germline lookup yields CDR1 WSHSY and CDR2 SAAADI. The length of the CDR3 is 14 residues. V gave up 4 bases and J gave up 1 base; unmatched junction bases: 4. As DNA, the CDR3 is TGCGCCAGCAGTGTCTTGACAGGGTCCTACGAGCAGTACTTC. It yields the protein CASSVLTGSYEQYF.

The chain combines TRBV6-5 with TRBJ2-3, with 8 positions matching TRBD2. V trimming: 4 bases; J trimming: 2 bases; junction bases outside the gene matches: 14. CDR1 is MNHEY, CDR2 SVGAGI, per germline. The CDR3 is 18 residues long. The chain's CDR3 is CASSFSGRGGTLTDTQYF. The CDR3 DNA follows: TGTGCCAGCAGTTTTTCAGGTCGGGGGGGGACCCTCACAGATACGCAGTATTTT.

This clonotype has ten or more counts. The gene calls are TRBV6-1 and TRBJ1-1, with 9 bases that match TRBD1. This CDR3 has 15 residues. J was trimmed by 1 base and V by 6 bases; bases with no gene match: 6. Looked up from germline, CDR1 is MNHNS and CDR2 is SASEGT. This CDR3 is CASRKGTGKNTEAFF. For the CDR3, the DNA is TGTGCCAGCAGGAAAGGGACAGGGAAGAACACTGAAGCTTTCTTT.

This clonotype showed up many times. The genes are TRBV11-2 and TRBJ2-1; 8 nucleotides line up with TRBD2. Per the germline V gene, CDR1 is SGHAT and CDR2 is FQNNGV. J lost 1 base, V lost 5 bases, and 7 bases had no gene match. The CDR3 has 16 amino acids. The DNA for the CDR3 is TGTGCCAGCAGCCCCCTGAGCGGGAGTTCCTACAATGAGCAGTTCTTC. As protein: CASSPLSGSSYNEQFF.

This clonotype appeared a few times. This chain links TRBV28 with TRBJ1-3; no definite D call. Germline CDR1 and CDR2: MDHEN and SYDVKM. V was shortened by 5 bases and J by 8 bases, with 10 bases between the two germline ends. This CDR3 contains 12 residues. The CDR3 loop reads CASSPDVDTIYF. The CDR3 DNA sequence: TGTGCCAGCAGTCCTGATGTGGACACCATATATTTT.

Details on this clonotype: One end of the junction varies from germline; a read error may be responsible. The chain recombines TRBV7-2 with TRBJ2-7, with D possibly matching TRBD2 (6 bases). Germline CDR1 reads SGHTA; CDR2 reads FQGNSA. The CDR3 is made up of 16 amino acids. The CDR3 loop reads CASSFLRGTLYSEQCF. The CDR3 DNA is TGTGCCAGCAGCTTCCTGCGCGGGACGCTCTATAGCGAGCAGTGCTTC.

The chain couples TRBV10-3 to TRBJ1-2; no reliable D call. Germline values: CDR1 ENHRY, CDR2 SYGVKD. The CDR3 runs 14 residues. Trimming pared 2 bases from V and 6 bases from J, leaving 13 bases between. CDR3 protein: CAISEPNGEHGYTF. The DNA for the CDR3 is TGTGCCATCAGTGAGCCCAACGGGGAGCATGGCTACACCTTC.

This clonotype was counted at least ten times. This chain uses TRBV9 with TRBJ2-1; 11 bases align to TRBD2. The CDR3 consists of 17 residues. The V segment lost 0 bases and the J segment 5 bases; nucleotides outside the gene matches: 7. Per the germline V gene, CDR1 is SGDLS and CDR2 is YYNGEE. The CDR3 protein is CASSVVPGTSGHNEQFF. The CDR3 DNA is TGTGCCAGCAGCGTAGTTCCAGGGACTAGCGGCCACAATGAGCAGTTCTTC.

The chain joins TRBV29-1 to TRBJ2-6, with D perhaps matching TRBD1 (5 bases). The germline gives CDR1 SQVTM, CDR2 ANQGSEA. The CDR3 is 16 amino acids. Trimming shortened V by 0 bases and J by 0 bases, and 9 bases separated the two germline ends. The CDR3 DNA follows: TGCAGCGTTGAAGAAATGGACACCTCTGGGGCCAACGTCCTGACTTTC. Translation gives CSVEEMDTSGANVLTF. Full variable domain (rest looked up from reference TRBV29-1 and TRBJ2-6): SAVISQKPSRDICQRGTSLTIQCQVDSQVTMMFWYRQQPGQSLTLIATANQGSEATYESGFVIDKFPISRPNLTFSTLTVSNMSPEDSSIYLCSVEEMDTSGANVLTFGAGSRLTVL.

The chain couples TRBV19 to TRBJ2-2; 9 bases align to TRBD2. V lost 5 bases to trimming and J lost 7 bases; unmatched junction nucleotides: 5. The CDR3 is made up of 14 amino acids. Germline values: CDR1 LNHDA, CDR2 SQIVND (reference sequence). CDR3 region: CASSSAGGGGELFF. In DNA form, the CDR3 reads TGTGCCAGTAGTTCTGCGGGAGGGGGCGGGGAGCTGTTTTTT. Combining the CDR3 with reference TRBV19 and TRBJ2-2 gives the whole variable domain DGGITQSPKYLFRKEGQNVTLSCEQNLNHDAMYWYRQDPGQGLRLIYYSQIVNDFQKGDIAEGYSVSREKKESFPLTVTSAQKNPTAFYLCASSSAGGGGELFFGEGSRLTVL.

This clonotype showed up just a few times. The rearrangement uses TRBV28 and TRBJ2-1, with 13 bases that match TRBD2. Germline V gene data show CDR1 as MDHEN and CDR2 as SYDVKM. This CDR3 has 16 residues. J was trimmed by 12 bases and V by 2 bases; bases with no gene match: 10. The CDR3 bases are TGTGCCAGCAGTTTAGGGACTAGCGGGGAGCGAGGACGGCAGTTCTTC. The encoded protein is CASSLGTSGERGRQFF.

Remarks on this clonotype: A much larger clonotype is one base distant, so this may be a read error. The CDR3 here is CASSSLVVAGGLNHPKRDTQHF. CDR3 DNA: TGTGCCAGCAGCTCCCTTGTGGTAGCGGGAGGACTTAATCACCCGAAACGGGATACGCAGCATTTT. The chain carries TRBV12-3 or TRBV12-4 and TRBJ2-3; D unclear. The better agreement between TRBJ1-5 and the DNA end casts doubt on the J call. The CDR3 is 22 residues long.

With regard to this clonotype: This may stem from a read error, because a much larger clone lies one nucleotide away. The genes are TRBV7-2 and TRBJ2-7; TRBD2 agrees at 7 bases. CDR3 length equals 16 residues. Looked up from germline, CDR1 is SGHTA and CDR2 is FQGNSA. Here the CDR3 reads CASSLWSGIPQETQCF. The CDR3 DNA follows: TGTGCCAGCAGCTTATGGAGCGGGATCCCCCAAGAGACCCAGTGCTTC.

This clonotype was found a few times. This chain joins TRBV7-9 and TRBJ2-1; D call uncertain. V was clipped by 1 base and J by 11 bases, with 0 bases between them. Germline V lookup: CDR1 SEHNR, CDR2 FQNEAQ (reference sequence). The CDR3 consists of 9 residues. This CDR3 is CASSLEQFF. CDR3 sequence (DNA): TGTGCCAGCAGCTTAGAGCAGTTCTTC.